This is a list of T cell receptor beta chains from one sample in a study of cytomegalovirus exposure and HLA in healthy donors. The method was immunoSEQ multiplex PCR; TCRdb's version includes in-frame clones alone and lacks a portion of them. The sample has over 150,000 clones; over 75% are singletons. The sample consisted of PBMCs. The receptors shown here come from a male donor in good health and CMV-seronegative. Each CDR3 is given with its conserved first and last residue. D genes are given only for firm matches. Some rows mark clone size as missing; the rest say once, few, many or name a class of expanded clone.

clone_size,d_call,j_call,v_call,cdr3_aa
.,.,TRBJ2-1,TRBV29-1,CSVEGKQFF
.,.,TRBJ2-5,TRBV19,CASSMGRDGAQYF
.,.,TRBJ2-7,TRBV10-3,CAINALGRETYEQYF
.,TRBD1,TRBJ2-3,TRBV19,CASSTGGYTDTQYF
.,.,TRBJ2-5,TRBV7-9,CASSTNSWETQYF
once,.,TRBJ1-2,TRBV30,CAWNRGGYDGYTF
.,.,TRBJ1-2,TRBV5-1,CASSLVLGIGYTF
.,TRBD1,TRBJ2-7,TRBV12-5,CASGLLGQPYEQYF
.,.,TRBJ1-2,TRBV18,CASSPPGSPGYGYTF
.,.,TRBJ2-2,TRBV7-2,CGSRGMNTGELFF
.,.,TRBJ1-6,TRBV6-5,CASSYFGGGPDSPLHF
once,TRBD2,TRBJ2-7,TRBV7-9,CASSPGGAIYEQYF
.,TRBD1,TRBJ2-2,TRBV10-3,CAISDNRGSAGELFF